This T cell receptor beta chain was recorded in a study of tumor-infiltrating lymphocytes in primary liver carcinoma. From approximately 500 ng total RNA, TCR beta cDNA was generated with a primer in the constant region. Nested multiplex PCR, run for three rounds with slightly modified ARM-PCR, yielded TCR beta libraries. The study ran its first two PCR rounds for around 10 cycles each, using TRBV1-TRBV30 forward primers and a C-beta reverse primer. TCRdb passed the multiplex PCR reads through MiXCR, listing each CDR3 protein once. Of roughly 100,000 distinct CDR3 sequences in the sample, approximately 80% are singletons; the top ten hold about a fifth. Remarks on this clonotype: At one of its ends the junction is not consistent with the germline gene, which may arise from a read error.

DNA and RNA were both co-extracted from approximately 20-30 mg of bulk tissue that had not been sorted. This CDR3 is built from 14 residues. The receptor comes from a middle-aged man with primary liver carcinoma and hepatitis B virus infection. The sample taken for sequencing was liver tumor tissue from sampling region 3. As for subset: tumor region T3, left-lateral pole. The chain combines TRBV12-3 or TRBV12-4 with TRBJ1-1, with D possibly TRBD1 on 5 matching bases. The CDR3, as DNA: TGTGCCAGCAGTTCCCCCAGGGCAGGCACTGATGCTTTCTTT. Translation: CASSSPRAGTDAFF.